This note documents a single T cell receptor (beta chain) sequence. These data originate in a study of blood T cell repertoires in COVID-19. As originally analysed: From reference gene primer amplification, estimates of nucleated cell counts were derived. Using immunoSEQ multiplex PCR, the repertoire was profiled, and TCRdb retains in-frame clones only, with some absent. That table is the source of V, J and clone size, and D and trimming were worked out from the DNA. The table includes about 190,000 clones, about 82% detected once. V dropped 3 bases and J dropped 4; count of bases not matched to a gene: 6. Looked up from germline, CDR1 is SGDLS and CDR2 is YYNGEE. This CDR3 is 14 amino acids long.

The sequencing sample was made of peripheral blood. This chain uses TRBV9 with TRBJ2-5; 7 bases map to TRBD1. The sequence was collected from a woman younger than 45 with acute or convalescent COVID-19. In DNA, the CDR3 is TGTGCCAGCAGCGACCGACAGGGATTAGAGACCCAGTACTTC. Residues: CASSDRQGLETQYF.